The 8 T cell receptor beta chains below all came from one sample that was sequenced in a study of blood T cell repertoires in COVID-19. Profiling relied on immunoSEQ multiplex PCR, and the TCRdb table lists in-frame clones only, not all of them. This table holds about 130,000 clones, about nine tenths found once. Sequenced: peripheral blood. These receptors were collected from a man aged 50 or older with active COVID-19.

This chain joins TRBV11-2 and TRBJ2-7; D is possibly TRBD2 (5 bases). Deletions cut 3 bases from V and 9 bases from J, with 18 bases between. CDR3 length equals 14 residues. Germline assignment: CDR1 SGHAT and CDR2 FQNNGV. The DNA for the CDR3 is TGTGCCAGCAGCTTGGAACCTGGCATAGCGAGGCAGTACTTC. Protein: CASSLEPGIARQYF.

This sequence joins TRBV12-3 or TRBV12-4 and TRBJ1-1, with D possibly being TRBD1 (5 bases). V was trimmed by 6 bases and J by 7 bases, leaving 12 bases between them. The CDR3 is 12 amino acids. The CDR3 DNA reads as TGTGCCAGCAGGGGGGAGGGTGGTGAAGCTTTCTTT. It codes for CASRGEGGEAFF.

The gene calls are TRBV3-1 (or the pseudogene TRBV3-2) and TRBJ2-1; 7 positions match TRBD2. Germline V CDR1 and CDR2: LGHDT, YNNKEL (reference sequence). This CDR3 comprises 15 residues. V was pared by 2 bases and J by 4 bases, with 5 bases of the junction left unmatched. Here the CDR3 DNA reads TGTGCCAGCAGCCAAATGGCTAGCGGATACAATGAGCAGTTCTTC. Its translation is CASSQMASGYNEQFF.

J is TRBJ1-3 and V is TRBV3-1 (or the pseudogene TRBV3-2), with D maybe TRBD1 (6 bases). CDR1 and CDR2 (germline): LGHDT, YNNKEL (reference sequence). Deletions cut 6 bases from V and 0 bases from J, with 12 bases between. This CDR3 is 15 amino acids long. CDR3 amino acids: CASSPTGVSGNTIYF. DNA of the CDR3: TGTGCCAGCAGTCCGACAGGAGTCTCTGGAAACACCATATATTTT.

V is TRBV4-1 and J is TRBJ2-7, with D perhaps matching TRBD2 (6 bases). This CDR3 is 14 amino acids long. Trimming removed 1 base at V and 3 bases at J, with 10 bases between. Germline CDR1 is MGHRA and CDR2 is YSYEKL. Here the CDR3 DNA reads TGCGCCAGCAGCCAAGCCCAGGGAGGCTACGAGCAGTACTTC. This sequence encodes CASSQAQGGYEQYF.

The chain joins TRBV10-2 to TRBJ1-6, with D perhaps matching TRBD1 (6 bases). The CDR3 consists of 17 residues. Germline CDR1 is WSHSY and CDR2 is SAAADI. V shed 3 bases and J shed 0 bases, with 12 bases lying between them. The CDR3 bases are TGCGCCAGCAGTGATAGGACAGTAAGCTCCTATAATTCACCCCTCCACTTT. Residues: CASSDRTVSSYNSPLHF.

The V gene is TRBV3-1 (or the pseudogene TRBV3-2), the J gene TRBJ1-6; 7 nucleotides align to TRBD1. The germline CDR1 and CDR2 sequences are LGHDT and YNNKEL (reference sequence). CDR3 length: 15 amino acids. The V and J ends lost 0 bases and 9 bases, in that order; junction bases with no gene match: 5. The CDR3 DNA reads TGTGCCAGCAGCCAAGATTCGACAGGGAGTTCACCCCTCCACTTT. Protein product: CASSQDSTGSSPLHF.

The CDR3 DNA reads TGTGCCAGCAGCCGACAGGGACAGGGGGTTCAGCCCCAGCATTTT. This encodes CASSRQGQGVQPQHF. The chain uses TRBV5-4 and TRBJ1-5; 11 nucleotides align to TRBD1. The CDR3 has 15 amino acids. V was pared by 4 bases and J by 6 bases, with 6 bases of the junction left unmatched. In germline, CDR1 is SGHNT, CDR2 YYREEE (reference sequence).